This T cell receptor (beta chain) is drawn from a study of brain T cells in children with intractable seizures. Noted time point: blood from clinic visit 5 months post-surgery; TSC patient then seizure free. Surgery cases with the highest brain T cell transcript signatures were chosen for sequencing. Germline V gene data show CDR1 as MNHNS and CDR2 as SASEGT. Trimming took 3 bases from V and 1 from J, leaving 6 bases between them. The CDR3 runs to 13 residues. TCRdb keeps only in-frame clones here, not all; method: immunoSEQ multiplex PCR. Seen here are 300,000 to 400,000 clones, about 93% observed once, and the top ten hold 4.5% to 7%.

The material was peripheral blood, obtained roughly 5 months after surgery. This TCR was sampled from a boy less than two years old with tuberous sclerosis and intractable seizures. The V call is TRBV6-1, the J call TRBJ1-2; D not certain. As DNA, the CDR3 is TGTGCCAGCAGTGACCAGGTTAACTATGGCTACACCTTC. Translating gives CASSDQVNYGYTF.